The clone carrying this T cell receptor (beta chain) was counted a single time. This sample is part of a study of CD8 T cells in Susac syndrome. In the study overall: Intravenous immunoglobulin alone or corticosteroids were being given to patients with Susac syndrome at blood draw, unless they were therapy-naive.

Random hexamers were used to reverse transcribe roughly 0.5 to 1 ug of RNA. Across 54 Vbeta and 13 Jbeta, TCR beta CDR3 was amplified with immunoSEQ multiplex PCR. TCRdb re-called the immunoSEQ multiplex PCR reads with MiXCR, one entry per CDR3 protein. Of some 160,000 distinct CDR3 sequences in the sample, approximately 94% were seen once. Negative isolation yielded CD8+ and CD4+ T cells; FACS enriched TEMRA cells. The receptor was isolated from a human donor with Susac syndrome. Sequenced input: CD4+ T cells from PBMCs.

CDR3 sequence reads: CASSLGGRAFF. DNA for the CDR3: TGTGCCAGCAGCCTAGGCGGTCGAGCTTTCTTT. V gene TRBV14 combines with J gene TRBJ1-1; D is unclear. The ends were cut back, 4 bases at V and 10 bases at J, with 10 bases in the middle. CDR1 is SGHDN, CDR2 FVKESK, per germline. There are 11 residues in the CDR3.